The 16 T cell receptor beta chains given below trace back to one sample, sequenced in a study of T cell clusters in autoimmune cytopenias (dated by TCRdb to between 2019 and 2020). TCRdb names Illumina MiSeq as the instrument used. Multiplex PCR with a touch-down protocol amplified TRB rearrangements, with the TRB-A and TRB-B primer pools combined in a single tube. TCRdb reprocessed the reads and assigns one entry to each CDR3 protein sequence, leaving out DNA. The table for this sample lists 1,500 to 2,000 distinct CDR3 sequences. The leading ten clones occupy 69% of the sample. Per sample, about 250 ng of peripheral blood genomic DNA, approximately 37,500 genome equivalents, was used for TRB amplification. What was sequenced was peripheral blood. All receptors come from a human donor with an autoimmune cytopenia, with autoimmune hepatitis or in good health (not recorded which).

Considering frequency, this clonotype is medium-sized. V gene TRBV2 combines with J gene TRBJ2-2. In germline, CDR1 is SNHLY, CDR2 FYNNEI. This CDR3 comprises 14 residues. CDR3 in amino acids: CASSEETAAGELFF. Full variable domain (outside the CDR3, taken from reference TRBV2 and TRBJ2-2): EPEVTQTPSHQVTQMGQEVILRCVPISNHLYFYWYRQILGQKVEFLVSFYNNEISEKSEIFDDQFSVERPDGSNFTLKIRSTKLEDSAMYFCASSEETAAGELFFGEGSRLTVL.

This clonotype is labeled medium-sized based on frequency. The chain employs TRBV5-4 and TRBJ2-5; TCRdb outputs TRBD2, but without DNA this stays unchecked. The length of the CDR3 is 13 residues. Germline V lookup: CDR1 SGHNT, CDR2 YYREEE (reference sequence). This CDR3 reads CASSGTLQETQYF.

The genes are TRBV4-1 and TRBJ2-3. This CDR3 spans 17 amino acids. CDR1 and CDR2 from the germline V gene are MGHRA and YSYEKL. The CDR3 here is CASSQVERVSGTDTQYF.

The CDR3 is CSARDGTVRSGNTIYF. V usage is TRBV20-1 and J usage is TRBJ1-3. CDR1 is DFQATT, CDR2 SNEGSKA, per germline (reference sequence). This CDR3 has 16 residues.

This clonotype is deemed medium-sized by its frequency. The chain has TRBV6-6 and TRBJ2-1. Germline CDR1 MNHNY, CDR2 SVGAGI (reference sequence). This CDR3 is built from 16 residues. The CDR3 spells CASSSLGQGTSNEQFF.

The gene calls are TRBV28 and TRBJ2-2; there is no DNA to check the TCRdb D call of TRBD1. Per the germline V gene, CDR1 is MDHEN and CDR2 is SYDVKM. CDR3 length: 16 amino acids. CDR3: CASSLMGQGHTGELFF. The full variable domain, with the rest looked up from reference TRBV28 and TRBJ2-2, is DVKVTQSSRYLVKRTGEKVFLECVQDMDHENMFWYRQDPGLGLRLIYFSYDVKMKEKGDIPEGYSVSREKKERFSLILESASTNQTSMYLCASSLMGQGHTGELFFGEGSRLTVL.

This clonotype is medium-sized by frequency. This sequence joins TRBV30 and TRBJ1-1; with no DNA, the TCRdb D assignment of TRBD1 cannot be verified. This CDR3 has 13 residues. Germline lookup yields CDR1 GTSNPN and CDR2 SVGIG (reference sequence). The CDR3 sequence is CAWSRGQVTEAFF.

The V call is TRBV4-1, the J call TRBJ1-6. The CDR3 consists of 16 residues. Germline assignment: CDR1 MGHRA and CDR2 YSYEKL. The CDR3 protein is CASSQDRRPGRSPLHF.

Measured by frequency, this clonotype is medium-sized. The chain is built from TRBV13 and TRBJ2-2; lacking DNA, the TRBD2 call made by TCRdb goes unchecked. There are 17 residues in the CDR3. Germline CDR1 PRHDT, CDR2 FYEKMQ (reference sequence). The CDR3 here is CASSLEFGLAKTGELFF.

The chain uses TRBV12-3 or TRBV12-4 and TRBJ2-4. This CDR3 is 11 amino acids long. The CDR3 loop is CASSQGNIQYF.

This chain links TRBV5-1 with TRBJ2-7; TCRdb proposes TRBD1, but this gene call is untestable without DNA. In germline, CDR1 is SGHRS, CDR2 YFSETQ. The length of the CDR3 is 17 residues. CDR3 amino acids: CASSLVSWGWRPETQYF. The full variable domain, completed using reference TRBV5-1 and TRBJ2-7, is KAGVTQTPRYLIKTRGQQVTLSCSPISGHRSVSWYQQTPGQGLQFLFEYFSETQRNKGNFPGRFSGRQFSNSRSEMNVSTLELGDSALYLCASSLVSWGWRPETQYFGPGTRLTVT.

CDR3 amino acids: CASSLSVRSGANVLTF. The V call is TRBV7-6, the J call TRBJ2-6; absent DNA, TCRdb's TRBD1 call cannot be checked. The germline gives CDR1 SGHVS, CDR2 FNYEAQ. This CDR3 comprises 16 residues.

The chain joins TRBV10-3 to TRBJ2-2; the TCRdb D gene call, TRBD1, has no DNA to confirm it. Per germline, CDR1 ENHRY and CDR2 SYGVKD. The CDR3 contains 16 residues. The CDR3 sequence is CAISAPGQGSTGELFF.

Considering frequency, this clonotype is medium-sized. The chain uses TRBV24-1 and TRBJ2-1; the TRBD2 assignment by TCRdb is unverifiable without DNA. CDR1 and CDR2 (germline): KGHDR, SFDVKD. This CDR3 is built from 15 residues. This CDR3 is CATSEGGTSYNEQFF.

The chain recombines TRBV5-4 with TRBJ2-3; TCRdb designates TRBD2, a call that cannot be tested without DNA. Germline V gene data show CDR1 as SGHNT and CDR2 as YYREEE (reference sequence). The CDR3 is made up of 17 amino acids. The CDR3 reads CASSSGSLAGVGDTQYF.

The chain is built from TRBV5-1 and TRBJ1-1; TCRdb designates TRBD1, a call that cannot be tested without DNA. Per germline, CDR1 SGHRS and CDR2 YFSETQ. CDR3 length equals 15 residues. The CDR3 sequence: CASSDQGPWDTEAFF. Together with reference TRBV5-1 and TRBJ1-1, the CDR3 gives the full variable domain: KAGVTQTPRYLIKTRGQQVTLSCSPISGHRSVSWYQQTPGQGLQFLFEYFSETQRNKGNFPGRFSGRQFSNSRSEMNVSTLELGDSALYLCASSDQGPWDTEAFFGQGTRLTVV.